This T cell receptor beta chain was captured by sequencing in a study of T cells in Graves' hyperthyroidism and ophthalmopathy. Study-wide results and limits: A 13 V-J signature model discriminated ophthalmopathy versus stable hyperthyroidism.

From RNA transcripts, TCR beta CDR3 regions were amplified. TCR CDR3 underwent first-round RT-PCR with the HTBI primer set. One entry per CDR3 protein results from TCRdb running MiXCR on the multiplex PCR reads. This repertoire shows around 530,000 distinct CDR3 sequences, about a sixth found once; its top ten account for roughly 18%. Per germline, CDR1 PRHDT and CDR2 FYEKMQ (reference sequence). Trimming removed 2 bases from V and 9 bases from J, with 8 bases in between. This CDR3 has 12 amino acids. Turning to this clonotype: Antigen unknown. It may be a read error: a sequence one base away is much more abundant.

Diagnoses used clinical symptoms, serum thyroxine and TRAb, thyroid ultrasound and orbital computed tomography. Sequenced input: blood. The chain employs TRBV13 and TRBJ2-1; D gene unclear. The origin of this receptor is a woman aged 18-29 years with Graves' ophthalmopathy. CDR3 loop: CASSLYPPEQFF. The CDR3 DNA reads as TGTGCCAGCAGCTTATACCCACCTGAGCAGTTCTTC.